What follows describes a single T cell receptor (beta chain). This record belongs to a study of blood T cell repertoires in COVID-19. Study details: Researchers got acute and convalescent COVID-19 samples from the United States, Italy and Spain. The cDNA or gDNA used as material had been derived from T cells, B-cell-depleted T cells, or PBMCs.

Per the study methods: Nucleated cell number was recorded as an estimate derived from reference gene primer amplification. Here immunoSEQ multiplex PCR was the method, and the copy in TCRdb shows in-frame clones only, minus some. The V and J calls and the clone size are those of that table, but D and trimming were determined from the DNA. Of 250,000 to 350,000 clones listed, about 89% are singletons. CDR3 length: 15 amino acids. Trimming cost V 1 base and J 6 bases; bases outside gene matches: 6. Germline lookup yields CDR1 SGHVS and CDR2 FQNEAQ. The TCR originated in a woman aged 55-70 years with acute or convalescent COVID-19. The rearrangement joins TRBV7-8 to TRBJ1-5; TRBD1 matches at 7 bases. Sequenced material: peripheral blood. The CDR3 reads CASSLVPDRVQPQHF. The CDR3 coding sequence is TGTGCCAGCAGCTTAGTCCCTGACAGGGTTCAGCCCCAGCATTTT.